This is a list of T cell receptor beta chains from one sample in a study of blood T cell repertoires in COVID-19. Some clones are missing from TCRdb's copy, which holds only in-frame ones; the method was immunoSEQ multiplex PCR. The sample lists fewer than 400,000 clones, 89% occurring once. Sequenced material: PBMCs or T cells enriched from blood (not recorded which). All receptors come from a woman in her twenties or thirties who had recovered from COVID-19. Both conserved end residues are part of each CDR3. D genes are given only for firm matches. Size values are once, few and many counts, or a class for expanded clones, and some rows have none.

j_call: TRBJ2-3; clone_size: .; v_call: TRBV19; d_call: .; cdr3_nt: TGTGCCAGTAGTATAGTAGCAGGGTGGAGTGAGGATACGCAGTATTTT; cdr3_aa: CASSIVAGWSEDTQYF
j_call: TRBJ1-1; clone_size: .; v_call: TRBV19; d_call: .; cdr3_nt: TGTGCCAGTAGTATATGGGACATGAACACTGAAGCTTTCTTT; cdr3_aa: CASSIWDMNTEAFF
j_call: TRBJ2-1; clone_size: .; v_call: TRBV7-2; d_call: .; cdr3_nt: TGTGCTAGCCGCGGCCCCCCCTACAATGAGCAGTTCTTC; cdr3_aa: CASRGPPYNEQFF
j_call: TRBJ2-5; clone_size: .; v_call: TRBV13; d_call: .; cdr3_nt: TGTGCCAGCAGCCGACGGGGTAAAGAGACCCAGTACTTC; cdr3_aa: CASSRRGKETQYF
j_call: TRBJ1-1; clone_size: .; v_call: TRBV9; d_call: .; cdr3_nt: TGTGCCAGCAGCCCCCTGACACTGAACACTGAAGCTTTCTTT; cdr3_aa: CASSPLTLNTEAFF
j_call: TRBJ2-7; clone_size: .; v_call: TRBV19; d_call: .; cdr3_nt: TGTGCCAGTAGTATAGGGGCCAGCGGGCAGTACTTC; cdr3_aa: CASSIGASGQYF
j_call: TRBJ1-1; clone_size: .; v_call: TRBV28; d_call: .; cdr3_nt: TGTGCCAGCAGTGGGGGGACGGAGGTGGCTCGGGCTTTCTTT; cdr3_aa: CASSGGTEVARAFF
j_call: TRBJ2-6; clone_size: .; v_call: TRBV9; d_call: .; cdr3_nt: TGTGCCAGCAGTCGCCTACTTTTCTCTGGGGCCAACGTCCTGACTTTC; cdr3_aa: CASSRLLFSGANVLTF
j_call: TRBJ2-2; clone_size: .; v_call: TRBV5-1; d_call: .; cdr3_nt: TGCGCCAGCAGCTTGGTGGCAGGCGTCACCGGGGAGCTGTTTTTT; cdr3_aa: CASSLVAGVTGELFF
j_call: TRBJ2-1; clone_size: .; v_call: TRBV19; d_call: TRBD2; cdr3_nt: TGTGCCAGTAGTCAGCGGGGGAGCTCCTACAATGAGCAGTTCTTC; cdr3_aa: CASSQRGSSYNEQFF
j_call: TRBJ1-4; clone_size: .; v_call: TRBV7-9; d_call: .; cdr3_nt: TGTGCCAGCAGCCCCCAGGGGAGCCTAAATGAAAAACTGTTTTTT; cdr3_aa: CASSPQGSLNEKLFF
j_call: TRBJ1-6; clone_size: few; v_call: TRBV19; d_call: .; cdr3_nt: TGTGCCAGTAGTATTGGAGATAATTCACCCCTCCACTTT; cdr3_aa: CASSIGDNSPLHF
j_call: TRBJ2-7; clone_size: .; v_call: TRBV6-6; d_call: TRBD1; cdr3_nt: TGTGCCAGCAGTTACTCCGGGACAGGGGACTACGAGCAGTACTTC; cdr3_aa: CASSYSGTGDYEQYF
j_call: TRBJ2-7; clone_size: .; v_call: TRBV28; d_call: .; cdr3_nt: TGTGCCAGCAGCTCCCCGGGAGCGCTGAGCTCCTACGAGCAGTACTTC; cdr3_aa: CASSSPGALSSYEQYF
j_call: TRBJ2-7; clone_size: .; v_call: TRBV5-1; d_call: TRBD1; cdr3_nt: TGCGCCAGCAGCCCGGTGGGACAGGGGGACAGCGAGCAGTACTTC; cdr3_aa: CASSPVGQGDSEQYF
j_call: TRBJ2-1; clone_size: medium-sized; v_call: TRBV10-2; d_call: TRBD2; cdr3_nt: TGCGCCAGCGGACTAGCGGGAGTAGACAATGAGCAGTTCTTC; cdr3_aa: CASGLAGVDNEQFF
j_call: TRBJ2-1; clone_size: few; v_call: TRBV7-2; d_call: .; cdr3_nt: TGTGCCAGCAGTCTGACTCACGTCGATGAGCAGTTCTTC; cdr3_aa: CASSLTHVDEQFF
j_call: TRBJ2-7; clone_size: .; v_call: TRBV11-2; d_call: TRBD1; cdr3_nt: TGTGCCAGCAGCTTTAATCCGGGACAGGGGGCGGGCGAGCAGTACTTC; cdr3_aa: CASSFNPGQGAGEQYF
j_call: TRBJ2-3; clone_size: .; v_call: TRBV24-1; d_call: TRBD1; cdr3_nt: TGTGCCACCAGTGATCCTGGGACAGATCTCACAGATACGCAGTATTTT; cdr3_aa: CATSDPGTDLTDTQYF
j_call: TRBJ1-5; clone_size: once; v_call: TRBV19; d_call: .; cdr3_nt: TGTGCCAGTAGGGATCAGGTCCCCTATAGCAATCAGCCCCAGCATTTT; cdr3_aa: CASRDQVPYSNQPQHF
j_call: TRBJ2-2; clone_size: .; v_call: TRBV2; d_call: TRBD1; cdr3_nt: TGTGCCAGCACCTTCGACAGGGTCGGTACCGGGGAGCTGTTTTTT; cdr3_aa: CASTFDRVGTGELFF
j_call: TRBJ2-7; clone_size: .; v_call: TRBV13; d_call: .; cdr3_nt: TGTGCCAGCAGCTTAGGAAGGGGATACGTTCTGGGCTCCTACGAGCAGTACTTC; cdr3_aa: CASSLGRGYVLGSYEQYF
j_call: TRBJ2-2; clone_size: .; v_call: TRBV27; d_call: TRBD2; cdr3_nt: TGTGCCAGCAGAATAGCGGGAGGGCCGGGTACCGGGGAGCTGTTTTTT; cdr3_aa: CASRIAGGPGTGELFF
j_call: TRBJ1-1; clone_size: .; v_call: TRBV12-3/TRBV12-4; d_call: .; cdr3_nt: TGTGCCAGCAGTGACAGCTACACTGAAGCTTTCTTT; cdr3_aa: CASSDSYTEAFF
j_call: TRBJ1-2; clone_size: .; v_call: TRBV5-5; d_call: .; cdr3_nt: TGTGCCAGCAGCTTAGGGGCAATGGGTGGCTACACCTTC; cdr3_aa: CASSLGAMGGYTF
j_call: TRBJ2-1; clone_size: .; v_call: TRBV7-3; d_call: .; cdr3_nt: TGTGCCAGCAGCACGGGACAACGAAATGAGCAGTTCTTC; cdr3_aa: CASSTGQRNEQFF
j_call: TRBJ2-1; clone_size: .; v_call: TRBV5-1; d_call: TRBD1; cdr3_nt: TGCGCCAGCAGCTTGGACCTTCGCAGGACAGGGGGCAATGAGCAGTTCTTC; cdr3_aa: CASSLDLRRTGGNEQFF
j_call: TRBJ1-2; clone_size: .; v_call: TRBV2; d_call: .; cdr3_nt: TGTGCCAGCTTATCGCGCGCTAGAGTTCTCACCTTC; cdr3_aa: CASLSRARVLTF
j_call: TRBJ1-5; clone_size: .; v_call: TRBV19; d_call: .; cdr3_nt: TGTGCCAGTAGTATGTACAATCAGCCCCAGCATTTT; cdr3_aa: CASSMYNQPQHF
j_call: TRBJ2-6; clone_size: .; v_call: TRBV5-8; d_call: .; cdr3_nt: TGTGCCAGCAGCTTGCTAAAAAACGTCCTGACTTTC; cdr3_aa: CASSLLKNVLTF
j_call: TRBJ1-1; clone_size: .; v_call: TRBV30; d_call: .; cdr3_nt: TGTGCCTGGATTACGGACACGATAAACACTGAAGCTTTCTTT; cdr3_aa: CAWITDTINTEAFF
j_call: TRBJ2-7; clone_size: once; v_call: TRBV19; d_call: TRBD2; cdr3_nt: TGTGCCAGTTTAGAGCGGGGGGTCTACGAGCAGTACTTC; cdr3_aa: CASLERGVYEQYF
j_call: TRBJ2-7; clone_size: .; v_call: TRBV5-6; d_call: TRBD1; cdr3_nt: TGTGCCAGCAGCCGGAGACTCGGGACAGGGGCCTACGAGCAGTACTTC; cdr3_aa: CASSRRLGTGAYEQYF
j_call: TRBJ2-7; clone_size: .; v_call: TRBV4-1; d_call: TRBD1; cdr3_nt: TGCGCCAGCAGCCAACCTCCGCGGACAGGGGCCTACGAGCAGTACTTC; cdr3_aa: CASSQPPRTGAYEQYF
j_call: TRBJ2-5; clone_size: .; v_call: TRBV4-3; d_call: TRBD1; cdr3_nt: TGCGCCAGCAGCCAAGTGGGACAGGGCCTCCCAGAGACCCAGTACTTC; cdr3_aa: CASSQVGQGLPETQYF
j_call: TRBJ2-5; clone_size: .; v_call: TRBV15; d_call: .; cdr3_nt: TGTGCCACCAGCAGAGATCGTGGACTGCCATCAAGGGAGACCCAGTACTTC; cdr3_aa: CATSRDRGLPSRETQYF
j_call: TRBJ1-6; clone_size: .; v_call: TRBV13; d_call: .; cdr3_nt: TGTGCCAGCACCCGAGGACTTCCCGGGGGGCGCATCGCCTATAATTCACCCCTCCACTTT; cdr3_aa: CASTRGLPGGRIAYNSPLHF
j_call: TRBJ2-1; clone_size: .; v_call: TRBV29-1; d_call: .; cdr3_nt: TGCAGCGTTACGGCCTACAATGAGCAGTTCTTC; cdr3_aa: CSVTAYNEQFF
j_call: TRBJ1-1; clone_size: once; v_call: TRBV18; d_call: TRBD1; cdr3_nt: TGTGCCAGCTCACTTCCCGGGACAGGGGATCTTGAAGCTTTCTTT; cdr3_aa: CASSLPGTGDLEAFF
j_call: TRBJ2-1; clone_size: .; v_call: TRBV24-1; d_call: .; cdr3_nt: TGTGCCACCAGTGCTTTGCCCGGCTCCTACAATGAGCAGTTCTTC; cdr3_aa: CATSALPGSYNEQFF
j_call: TRBJ1-1; clone_size: few; v_call: TRBV9; d_call: TRBD1; cdr3_nt: TGTGCCAGCAGCGCCAGAGGGGACAGGGGATTTGGCACTGAAGCTTTCTTT; cdr3_aa: CASSARGDRGFGTEAFF
j_call: TRBJ1-2; clone_size: .; v_call: TRBV29-1; d_call: TRBD1; cdr3_nt: TGCAGCGTTGCTCGATTACAGGGGACTAACTATGGCTACACCTTC; cdr3_aa: CSVARLQGTNYGYTF
j_call: TRBJ2-1; clone_size: .; v_call: TRBV6-2/TRBV6-3; d_call: .; cdr3_nt: TGTGCCAGCAGTATCAACAGGGATGGTGAGCAGTTCTTC; cdr3_aa: CASSINRDGEQFF
j_call: TRBJ2-1; clone_size: .; v_call: TRBV12-3/TRBV12-4; d_call: TRBD2; cdr3_nt: TGTGCCAGCAGCATAGCGGGAGAGGGTGAGCAGTTCTTC; cdr3_aa: CASSIAGEGEQFF
j_call: TRBJ2-7; clone_size: .; v_call: TRBV6-1; d_call: .; cdr3_nt: TGTGCCAGCAGTGAAGCGGGGGCGAGACCCTACGAGCAGTACTTC; cdr3_aa: CASSEAGARPYEQYF
j_call: TRBJ2-7; clone_size: .; v_call: TRBV9; d_call: TRBD1; cdr3_nt: TGTGCCAGCAGCGTAGAACAGGGGGCGAGCGAGCAGTACTTC; cdr3_aa: CASSVEQGASEQYF
j_call: TRBJ1-5; clone_size: .; v_call: TRBV19; d_call: TRBD1; cdr3_nt: TGTGCCAGCCGGGACAGGGGTCCCCCAAGGCCCCAGCATTTT; cdr3_aa: CASRDRGPPRPQHF
j_call: TRBJ1-4; clone_size: few; v_call: TRBV19; d_call: .; cdr3_nt: TGTGCCAGTTCAGAGGGCCGAAAACTGTTTTTT; cdr3_aa: CASSEGRKLFF
j_call: TRBJ1-3; clone_size: .; v_call: TRBV19; d_call: .; cdr3_nt: TGTGCCAGTAGTATCCTCAGAGGAAACACCATATATTTT; cdr3_aa: CASSILRGNTIYF
j_call: TRBJ1-1; clone_size: .; v_call: TRBV30; d_call: .; cdr3_nt: TGTGCCTGGGACGGTGAGAACACTGAAGCTTTCTTT; cdr3_aa: CAWDGENTEAFF
j_call: TRBJ1-6; clone_size: .; v_call: TRBV7-9; d_call: .; cdr3_nt: TGTGCCAGCAGCTTTCCCAGCTATAATTCACCCCTCCACTTT; cdr3_aa: CASSFPSYNSPLHF
j_call: TRBJ1-1; clone_size: few; v_call: TRBV18; d_call: TRBD1; cdr3_nt: TGTGCCAGCTCACCGGGACAGGGATACTACACTGAAGCTTTCTTT; cdr3_aa: CASSPGQGYYTEAFF